This entry is about one T cell receptor (beta chain). As handled by the study authors: Amplified reference gene primers provided the basis for estimating nucleated cell counts. Some clones are missing from TCRdb's copy, which holds only in-frame ones; the method was immunoSEQ multiplex PCR. That table furnishes V, J and clone size, whereas the DNA furnished D and trimming. The sample carries around 150,000 clones, around 73% recorded once. V lost 6 bases and J 7 bases, leaving 16 bases between the germline ends. The CDR3 has 14 residues. Germline V gene data show CDR1 as SGHTA and CDR2 as FQGTGA. The data derive from a study of blood T cell repertoires in COVID-19. Study in general: Collection of acute and convalescent COVID-19 samples took place in the United States, Italy and Spain. In each case, the material was cDNA or gDNA derived from T cells, B-cell-depleted T cells, or PBMCs.

The chain combines TRBV7-3 with TRBJ2-1; D is perhaps TRBD2 (6 bases). This TCR derives from a woman aged 45-65 years with active or convalescent COVID-19. Source material: peripheral blood. The CDR3 DNA follows: TGTGCCAGCAGTCCCCGGGCGGGGATAAATGAGCAGTTCTTC. Amino acids: CASSPRAGINEQFF.